This is a list of T cell receptor beta chains from one sample in a study of technical replicates of blood from a few donors. Using immunoSEQ multiplex PCR, the repertoire was profiled, and TCRdb retains in-frame clones only, with some absent. This sample has tens of thousands of clones; 94% occur once, and the top ten carry approximately 0.2%. What was sequenced was T cells isolated from PBMCs. All receptors derive from a human donor in good health. Both conserved end residues are part of each CDR3. The D gene is left open where the match is weak. Size is omitted from some rows. Given values are once, few, many or a class for expanded clones.

abundance	len	j_gene	v_gene	d_gene	CDR3nt	CDR3aa
-	16	TRBJ2-3	TRBV11-1	TRBD2	TGTGCCAGCAGCTTAGGGGGACTAGCGGGACCAGATACGCAGTATTTT	CASSLGGLAGPDTQYF
-	14	TRBJ1-2	TRBV28	-	TGTGCCAGCAGTTACGAACAGCCGTCGGATGGCTACACCTTC	CASSYEQPSDGYTF
few	11	TRBJ1-1	TRBV28	-	TGTGCCAGCAGTTTAGCGGATGAAGCTTTCTTT	CASSLADEAFF
once	14	TRBJ1-5	TRBV28	TRBD1	TGTGCCAGCACCTCCTCGACAGGGGACAAACCCCAGCATTTT	CASTSSTGDKPQHF
once	19	TRBJ2-3	TRBV23-1	TRBD2	TGCGCCAGCACCAAAGGGGGGGACCAGCGGGAGGCGAACACAGATACGCAGTATTTT	CASTKGGDQREANTDTQYF
-	14	TRBJ2-2	TRBV28	-	TGTGCCAGTAGTACAGAGGGCTGGACCGGGGAGCTGTTTTTT	CASSTEGWTGELFF
-	14	TRBJ2-7	TRBV6-5	-	TGTGCCAGCAGTCGGGACTCCCCGAGTTACGAGCAGTACTTC	CASSRDSPSYEQYF
-	19	TRBJ2-7	TRBV5-1	TRBD2	TGCGCCAGCAGCTTGCAACCGGGACTAGCGGGAGGGCCGGTCCACGAGCAGTACTTC	CASSLQPGLAGGPVHEQYF
-	15	TRBJ2-6	TRBV5-1	-	TGCGCCAGCAGCGTTGCGATCTCTGGGGCCAACGTCCTGACTTTC	CASSVAISGANVLTF
-	14	TRBJ1-1	TRBV18	-	TGTGCCAGCTCACCCTGGACAAGGAACACTGAAGCTTTCTTT	CASSPWTRNTEAFF
-	13	TRBJ2-2	TRBV5-6	-	TGTGCCAGCAGCTTCGGTAACACCGGGGAGCTGTTTTTT	CASSFGNTGELFF
-	15	TRBJ2-7	TRBV7-3	-	TGTGCCAGCAGCTTCAGACTCACTAGCTCCTACGAGCAGTACTTC	CASSFRLTSSYEQYF
-	15	TRBJ2-7	TRBV5-1	TRBD2	TGCGCCAGCAGCTTGAGCGGGGGTAGATCCTACGAGCAGTACTTC	CASSLSGGRSYEQYF
-	12	TRBJ2-7	TRBV5-1	TRBD1	TGCGCCAGCGGACAGGGGATGGGGGAGCAGTACTTC	CASGQGMGEQYF
once	16	TRBJ2-3	TRBV5-1	TRBD2	TGCGCCAGCAGCTCTGGACTAGCGGGGGGTTCGGATACGCAGTATTTT	CASSSGLAGGSDTQYF
-	13	TRBJ2-3	TRBV7-3	TRBD2	TGTGCCAGCAGCTTAGGGGGGGAAGATACGCAGTATTTT	CASSLGGEDTQYF
-	15	TRBJ1-2	TRBV11-2	TRBD1	TGTGCCAGCAGTCCCTCCGGGACAGGGTACTATGGCTACACCTTC	CASSPSGTGYYGYTF
-	13	TRBJ2-3	TRBV7-6	-	TGTGCCAGCAGCTTAGGCCGAGCCGATACGCAGTATTTT	CASSLGRADTQYF
-	15	TRBJ1-1	TRBV5-1	-	TGCGCCAGCAGCGCGAGACAGGAGATGAACACTGAAGCTTTCTTT	CASSARQEMNTEAFF
-	15	TRBJ1-1	TRBV5-1	TRBD1	TGCGCCAGCAGCTTGGTGTCGGGACAGGCTTCTGAAGCTTTCTTT	CASSLVSGQASEAFF
once	14	TRBJ2-5	TRBV13	TRBD2	TGTGCCAGCAGCTCCGGGACTAGTGAAGAGACCCAGTACTTC	CASSSGTSEETQYF
-	14	TRBJ2-5	TRBV7-9	TRBD2	TGTGCCAGCAGCCCGACTAGCGGGGGAGAGACCCAGTACTTC	CASSPTSGGETQYF
-	14	TRBJ1-2	TRBV19	TRBD1	TGTGCCAGTAGAAAGCGGGACAGGGAGTATGGCTACACCTTC	CASRKRDREYGYTF
once	17	TRBJ2-7	TRBV11-2	TRBD2	TGTGCCAGCAGCTTAATTCGGGGGGGGCTGAGCTCCTACGAGCAGTACTTC	CASSLIRGGLSSYEQYF
-	15	TRBJ1-1	TRBV28	TRBD1	TGTGCCAGCAGTCCAAGGACAGGGGGCCGAACTGAAGCTTTCTTT	CASSPRTGGRTEAFF
-	17	TRBJ2-1	TRBV10-2	TRBD2	TGCGCCAGCAGTGAGTCGGTGACTAGCGGGACGACCGTGGGGCAGTTCTTC	CASSESVTSGTTVGQFF
-	14	TRBJ2-1	TRBV19	-	TGTGCCAGTAGTAAAGGTAGCGGAACCAATGAGCAGTTCTTC	CASSKGSGTNEQFF
-	17	TRBJ2-7	TRBV29-1	TRBD1	TGCAGCGTTGAAGGAGACGTGGGGCAGGGGGCTTTAAACGAGCAGTACTTC	CSVEGDVGQGALNEQYF
-	19	TRBJ2-3	TRBV28	TRBD2	TGTGCCAGCGGAACTAGCGGGGGGTTTACCGGCGATTTAACAGATACGCAGTATTTT	CASGTSGGFTGDLTDTQYF
-	12	TRBJ2-1	TRBV18	-	TGTGCCAGCTCATTAGCGGACAATGAGCAGTTCTTC	CASSLADNEQFF
-	16	TRBJ2-7	TRBV5-4	TRBD1	TGTGCCAGCAGCCCCACAGGGGGTAGGGCCTCCTACGAGCAGTACTTC	CASSPTGGRASYEQYF
once	17	TRBJ2-2	TRBV9	TRBD2	TGTGCCAGCAGCCCCCGAATCGGGACTAGCCTCCCCGGGGAGCTGTTTTTT	CASSPRIGTSLPGELFF
-	15	TRBJ2-7	TRBV5-1	-	TGCGCCACCAAGGAGAGGGCCGAAACACCCTACGAGCAGTACTTC	CATKERAETPYEQYF
-	14	TRBJ1-2	TRBV11-2	-	TGTGCCAGCAGCTTAGGGTCCCGCACTTATGGCTACACCTTC	CASSLGSRTYGYTF
-	11	TRBJ1-2	TRBV28	-	TGTGCCAGCAGTTTACAGGATGGCTACACCTTC	CASSLQDGYTF
once	16	TRBJ1-2	TRBV5-1	TRBD1	TGCGCCAGCAGCTCTATCGACGCAGGGGGCGCGGGTGGCTACACCTTC	CASSSIDAGGAGGYTF
-	15	TRBJ1-6	TRBV6-5	-	TGTGCCAGCAGTTACTCAGGGACACAGAATTCACCCCTCCACTTT	CASSYSGTQNSPLHF
-	15	TRBJ2-7	TRBV28	TRBD1	TGTGCCAGCAATAGAGGCGGACAGGGCGGTTACGAGCAGTACTTC	CASNRGGQGGYEQYF
-	13	TRBJ1-1	TRBV6-5	-	TGTGCCAGCAGTTCCAACAGGAACACTGAAGCTTTCTTT	CASSSNRNTEAFF
few	13	TRBJ1-6	TRBV6-6	TRBD1	TGTGCCAGCAGCGGGACAGAGAATTCACCCCTCCACTTT	CASSGTENSPLHF
-	13	TRBJ1-2	TRBV19	TRBD1	TGTGCCAGTAGAGGACAGGGGGGCTATGGCTACACCTTC	CASRGQGGYGYTF
-	15	TRBJ1-6	TRBV6-6	TRBD1	TGTGCCAGCAGTGAGGGACAGCATAGGGCTTCACCCCTCCACTTT	CASSEGQHRASPLHF
-	17	TRBJ2-7	TRBV23-1	-	TGCGCCAGCAGTCAATCCACCCATACGACAGCCAACTACGAGCAGTACTTC	CASSQSTHTTANYEQYF
-	14	TRBJ1-3	TRBV5-1	-	TGCGCCAGCAGCGAGGGACTCACAGGAAACACCATATATTTT	CASSEGLTGNTIYF
-	13	TRBJ2-7	TRBV12-5	-	TGTGCTAGTGGCGGACGGGAGTCCTACGAGCAGTACTTC	CASGGRESYEQYF
-	13	TRBJ1-1	TRBV28	-	TGTGCCAGCAGTTTTCCCGGGAACACTGAAGCTTTCTTT	CASSFPGNTEAFF
-	16	TRBJ1-6	TRBV28	-	TGTGCCAGCAGTTTATTGGGGGCTATTTATAATTCACCCCTCCACTTT	CASSLLGAIYNSPLHF
-	17	TRBJ1-4	TRBV28	TRBD1	TGTGCCAGCAGTATCTTTGGGGGACAGCCGAATAATGAAAAACTGTTTTTT	CASSIFGGQPNNEKLFF
-	15	TRBJ2-7	TRBV28	-	TGTGCCAGCAGCGCAGCCGGGACACCATCCTACGAGCAGTACTTC	CASSAAGTPSYEQYF